These 8 T cell receptor beta chains originate from one sample sequenced in a study of patients and donors after allogeneic stem cell transplantation. TCRdb used MiXCR to reprocess the RT-PCR reads, holding one entry per CDR3 protein. The table lists around 150,000 distinct CDR3 sequences, 30% to 45% of them singletons. The specimen was blood, either unsorted or a sorted T cell fraction (not recorded which). The receptors originated from a human donor who was either an allogeneic HSCT recipient or a stem cell or donor lymphocyte infusion donor (not recorded which). It is not recorded whose cells these are; they may come from a transplant donor.

The rearrangement uses TRBV3-1 and TRBJ1-2, with D maybe TRBD1 (5 bases). The CDR3 loop spans 14 amino acids. Between the trimmed V and J ends, which lost 1 base and 7 bases, there was a span of 13 bases. Per the germline V gene, CDR1 is LGHDT and CDR2 is YNNKEL (reference sequence). CDR3 protein: CASSQVPGLRGYTF. CDR3 in DNA: TGTGCCAGCAGCCAAGTGCCAGGGTTGCGTGGCTACACCTTC.

The V call is TRBV9, the J call TRBJ2-3; D gene ambiguous. V was trimmed by 0 bases and J by 0 bases, leaving 8 bases between them. This CDR3 has 15 residues. Germline assignment: CDR1 SGDLS and CDR2 YYNGEE. CDR3 DNA sequence: TGTGCCAGCAGCGTAGCCTCACCTAGCACAGATACGCAGTATTTT. Translated, it gives CASSVASPSTDTQYF.

This rearrangement joins TRBV2 to TRBJ1-6; D unresolved. V lost 1 base, J lost 12 bases, and 7 bases lay in between. The CDR3 has 12 residues. Germline V gives CDR1 SNHLY, CDR2 FYNNEI. The CDR3 coding sequence is TGTGCCAGCAGTGAAGTGGAAAAACCCCTCCACTTT. Its translation is CASSEVEKPLHF.

This chain joins TRBV5-6 and TRBJ2-1; 10 nucleotides match TRBD1. Germline CDR1 is SGHDT and CDR2 is YYEEEE. Losses at the gene ends were 1 base for V and 3 bases for J; bases not matched to a gene: 7. This CDR3 comprises 17 residues. CDR3 in DNA: TGTGCCAGCAGCTTGCTGTCCGGGACAGGGGACTACAATGAGCAGTTCTTC. This sequence encodes CASSLLSGTGDYNEQFF.

This clonotype was seen only a few times. The chain carries TRBV9 and TRBJ1-2, with D unresolved. CDR1 and CDR2 (germline): SGDLS, YYNGEE. Trimming pared 0 bases from V and 3 bases from J, leaving 9 bases between. The CDR3 consists of 14 residues. Written as DNA, the CDR3 is TGTGCCAGCAGCGTAGATGACGTGGACTATGGCTACACCTTC. This sequence encodes CASSVDDVDYGYTF. Looking up the rest from reference TRBV9 and TRBJ1-2 gives the full variable domain: DSGVTQTPKHLITATGQRVTLRCSPRSGDLSVYWYQQSLDQGLQFLIQYYNGEERAKGNILERFSAQQFPDLHSELNLSSLELGDSALYFCASSVDDVDYGYTFGSGTRLTVV.

This chain uses TRBV28 with TRBJ1-3; possibly TRBD1 for D (5 bases). Germline V lookup: CDR1 MDHEN, CDR2 SYDVKM. V was cut by 6 bases and J by 2 bases, with 17 bases left in between. This CDR3 spans 16 amino acids. The CDR3 DNA reads TGTGCCAGCAGGGGCCGACAGCGCCCTCCTGGAAACACCATATATTTT. This translates into CASRGRQRPPGNTIYF.

This clonotype was seen only a few times. The chain uses TRBV6-1 and TRBJ1-5; 8 positions agree with TRBD1. The CDR3 is 13 amino acids. V was clipped by 6 bases and J by 5 bases; unmatched bases: 3. Germline loops: CDR1 MNHNS, CDR2 SASEGT. The CDR3 reads CASRGRGHQPQHF. Written as DNA, the CDR3 is TGTGCCAGCAGGGGCAGGGGGCATCAGCCCCAGCATTTT.

The J gene is TRBJ2-7, the V gene TRBV5-1, with D unclear. The CDR3 has 14 residues. Trimming removed 1 base from V and 3 bases from J, with 11 bases in between. Germline V CDR1 and CDR2: SGHRS, YFSETQ. The CDR3 coding sequence is TGCGCCAGCAGCTTGCCCCCGGATGACTACGAGCAGTACTTC. Translating it yields CASSLPPDDYEQYF.